This T cell receptor beta chain was captured by sequencing in a study of cytomegalovirus exposure and HLA in healthy donors. The donors formed part of the roughly 120-subject validation cohort, distinct from the roughly 700-subject first cohort. Study-level results: Most TCR sequences showed up rarely, but some public TCRs showed up in many donors. Cytomegalovirus status was reportedly diagnosed by the classifier with high specificity and sensitivity.

Assay: immunoSEQ multiplex PCR; the TCRdb copy retains only in-frame clones and omits some. The sample yields roughly 56,000 clones, about 95% seen once. Comments on this clone: The antigen is undetermined.

What was sequenced was PBMCs. The clonotype originates from a man between 18 and 35 years old in good health and CMV-seronegative.

The CDR3 region is CSVWTEDGNTIYF. In DNA, the CDR3 is TGCAGCGTCTGGACGGAGGATGGAAACACCATATATTTT. This sequence joins TRBV29-1 and TRBJ1-3, with no clear D. CDR3 length: 13 residues. V lost 6 bases to trimming and J lost 3 bases, with 12 bases between them. Germline CDR1 is SQVTM and CDR2 is ANQGSEA.